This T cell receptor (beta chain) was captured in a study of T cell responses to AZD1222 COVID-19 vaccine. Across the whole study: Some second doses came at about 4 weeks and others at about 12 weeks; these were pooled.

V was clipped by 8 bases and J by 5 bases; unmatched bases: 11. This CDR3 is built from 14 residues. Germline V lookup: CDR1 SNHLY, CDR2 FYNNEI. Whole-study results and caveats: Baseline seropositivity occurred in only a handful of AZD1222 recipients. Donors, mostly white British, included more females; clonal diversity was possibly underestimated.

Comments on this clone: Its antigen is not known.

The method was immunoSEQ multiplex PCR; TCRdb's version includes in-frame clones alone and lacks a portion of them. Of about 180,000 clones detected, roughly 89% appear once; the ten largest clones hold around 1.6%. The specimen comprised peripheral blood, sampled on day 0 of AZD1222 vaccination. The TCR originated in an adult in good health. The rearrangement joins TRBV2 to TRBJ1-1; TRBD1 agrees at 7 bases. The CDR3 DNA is TGTGCCAGCTTACCGGACAGGCTTCGGACTGAAGCTTTCTTT. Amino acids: CASLPDRLRTEAFF.